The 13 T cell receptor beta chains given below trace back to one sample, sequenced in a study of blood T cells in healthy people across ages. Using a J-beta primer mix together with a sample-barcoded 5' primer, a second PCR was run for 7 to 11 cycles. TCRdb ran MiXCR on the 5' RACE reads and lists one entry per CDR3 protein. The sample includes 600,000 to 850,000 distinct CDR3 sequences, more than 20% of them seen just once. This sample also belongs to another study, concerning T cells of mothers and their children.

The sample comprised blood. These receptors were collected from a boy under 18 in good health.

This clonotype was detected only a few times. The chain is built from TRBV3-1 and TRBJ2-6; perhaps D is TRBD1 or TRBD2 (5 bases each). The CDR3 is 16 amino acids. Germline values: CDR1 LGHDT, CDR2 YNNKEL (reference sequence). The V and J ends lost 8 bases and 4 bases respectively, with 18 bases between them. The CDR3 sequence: CASAGTLLGGANVLTF. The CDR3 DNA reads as TGTGCCAGCGCCGGGACGCTTCTCGGCGGGGCCAACGTCCTGACTTTC.

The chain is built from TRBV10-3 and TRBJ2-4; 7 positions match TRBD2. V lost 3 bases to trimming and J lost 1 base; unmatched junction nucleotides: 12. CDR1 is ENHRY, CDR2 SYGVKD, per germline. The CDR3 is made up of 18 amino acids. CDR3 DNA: TGTGCCATCAGTGACACGGCGGGAGATCATATGGCCAAAAACATTCAGTACTTC. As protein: CAISDTAGDHMAKNIQYF.

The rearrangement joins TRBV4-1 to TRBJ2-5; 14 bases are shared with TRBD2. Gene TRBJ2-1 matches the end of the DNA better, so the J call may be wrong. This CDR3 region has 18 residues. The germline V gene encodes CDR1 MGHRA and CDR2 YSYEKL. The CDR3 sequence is CASSQVEEPGLAGDEQFF. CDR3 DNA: TGCGCCAGCAGCCAAGTTGAGGAGCCGGGACTAGCGGGAGATGAGCAGTTCTTC.

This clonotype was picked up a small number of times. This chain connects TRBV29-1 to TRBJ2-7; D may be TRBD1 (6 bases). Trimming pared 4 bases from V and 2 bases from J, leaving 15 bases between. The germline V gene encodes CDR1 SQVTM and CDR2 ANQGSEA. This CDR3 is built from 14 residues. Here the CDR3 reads CSVGGGQTTYEQYF. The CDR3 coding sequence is TGCAGCGTTGGAGGGGGACAAACGACCTACGAGCAGTACTTC.

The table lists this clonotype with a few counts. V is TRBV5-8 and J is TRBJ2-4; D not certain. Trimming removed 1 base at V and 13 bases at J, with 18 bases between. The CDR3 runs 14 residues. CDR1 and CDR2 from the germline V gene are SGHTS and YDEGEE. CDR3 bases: TGTGCCAGCAGCTTGACACAGCTTGCTACGCCGCAGTACTTC. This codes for CASSLTQLATPQYF. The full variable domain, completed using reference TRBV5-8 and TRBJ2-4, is EAGVTQSPTHLIKTRGQQATLRCSPISGHTSVYWYQQALGLGLQFLLWYDEGEERNRGNFPPRFSGRQFPNYSSELNVNALELEDSALYLCASSLTQLATPQYFGAGTRLSVL.

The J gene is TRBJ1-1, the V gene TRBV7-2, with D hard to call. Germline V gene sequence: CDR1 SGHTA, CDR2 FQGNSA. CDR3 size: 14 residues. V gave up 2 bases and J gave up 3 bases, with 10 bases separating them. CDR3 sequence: CASSLRMWDTEAFF. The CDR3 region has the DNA TGTGCCAGCAGCTTAAGGATGTGGGACACTGAAGCTTTCTTT.

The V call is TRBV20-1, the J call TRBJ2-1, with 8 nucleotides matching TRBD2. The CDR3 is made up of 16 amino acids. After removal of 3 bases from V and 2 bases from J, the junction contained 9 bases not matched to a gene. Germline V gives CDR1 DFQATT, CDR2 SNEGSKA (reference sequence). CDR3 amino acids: CSASPGVAGTYNEQFF. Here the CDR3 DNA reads TGCAGTGCTAGCCCCGGTGTAGCGGGGACCTACAATGAGCAGTTCTTC.

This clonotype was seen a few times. CDR3: CASSQDRQLYNSPLHF. Written as DNA, the CDR3 is TGCGCCAGCAGCCAAGACCGACAGCTTTATAATTCACCCCTCCACTTT. This chain connects TRBV4-3 to TRBJ1-6; perhaps TRBD1 as D (5 bases). This CDR3 has 16 amino acids. The V gene lost 0 bases and the J gene lost 4 bases, with 10 bases spanning the gap. Germline CDR1 reads LGHNA; CDR2 reads YSLEER.

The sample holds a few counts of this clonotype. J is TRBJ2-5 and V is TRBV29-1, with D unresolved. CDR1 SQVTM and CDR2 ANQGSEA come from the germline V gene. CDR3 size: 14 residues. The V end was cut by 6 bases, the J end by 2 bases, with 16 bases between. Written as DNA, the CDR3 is TGCAGCGTGCTCCCGGCCTTTCAACAAGAGACCCAGTACTTC. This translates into CSVLPAFQQETQYF.

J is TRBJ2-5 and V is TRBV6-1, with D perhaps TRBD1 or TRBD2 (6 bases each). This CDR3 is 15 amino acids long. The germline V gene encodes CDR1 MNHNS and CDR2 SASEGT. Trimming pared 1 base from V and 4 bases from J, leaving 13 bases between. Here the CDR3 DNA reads TGTGCCAGCAGTGAAGGGGGGGCAGGGCGAGAGACCCAGTACTTC. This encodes CASSEGGAGRETQYF.

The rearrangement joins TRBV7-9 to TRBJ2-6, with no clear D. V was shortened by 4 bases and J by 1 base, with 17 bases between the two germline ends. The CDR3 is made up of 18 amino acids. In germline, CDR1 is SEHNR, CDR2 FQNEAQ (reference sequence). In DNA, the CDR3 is TGTGCCAGCAGCTCTCCCACTGAAGCGATGTCTGGGGCCAACGTCCTGACTTTC. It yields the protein CASSSPTEAMSGANVLTF.

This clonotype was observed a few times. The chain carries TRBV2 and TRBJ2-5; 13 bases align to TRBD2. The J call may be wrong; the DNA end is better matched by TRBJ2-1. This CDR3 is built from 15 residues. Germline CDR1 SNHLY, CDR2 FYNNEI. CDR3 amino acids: CASRGTSGRGNEQFF. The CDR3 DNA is TGTGCCAGCAGAGGTACTAGCGGGAGGGGGAATGAGCAGTTCTTC.

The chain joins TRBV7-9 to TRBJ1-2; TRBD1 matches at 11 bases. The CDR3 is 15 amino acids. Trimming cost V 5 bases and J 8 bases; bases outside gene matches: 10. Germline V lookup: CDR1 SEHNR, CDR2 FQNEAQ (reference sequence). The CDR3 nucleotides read TGTGCCAGCAGCCCCGGGACAGGGGGGTCGAGAGGCTACACCTTC. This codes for CASSPGTGGSRGYTF.